These 27 T cell receptor beta chains came from one sample sequenced in a study of blood T cell repertoires in COVID-19. Here immunoSEQ multiplex PCR was the method, and the copy in TCRdb shows in-frame clones only, minus some. The sample comprises hundreds of thousands of clones, around 89% of which are singletons, and over 10% rests with the top ten. Material for sequencing was peripheral blood. These receptors were collected from a woman in her forties or fifties with COVID-19, enrolled during active disease.

This sequence joins TRBV5-1 and TRBJ1-2, with 8 bases that match TRBD1. Looked up from germline, CDR1 is SGHRS and CDR2 is YFSETQ. This CDR3 is 14 amino acids long. Losses at the gene ends were 0 bases for V and 7 bases for J; bases not matched to a gene: 5. Here the CDR3 reads CASSLGQGFSGYTF. The CDR3 DNA reads TGCGCCAGCAGCTTGGGACAGGGGTTTAGTGGCTACACCTTC.

The chain has TRBV29-1 and TRBJ2-7; TRBD1 aligns across 7 bases. V dropped 6 bases and J dropped 2; count of bases not matched to a gene: 7. The germline V gene has CDR1 SQVTM and CDR2 ANQGSEA. This CDR3 contains 13 residues. In nucleotides, the CDR3 is TGCAGCGTGAGACAGGGTGGGCCCTACGAGCAGTACTTC. Its translation is CSVRQGGPYEQYF.

V gene TRBV7-2 combines with J gene TRBJ1-4; 8 bases are a match to TRBD1. CDR3 length: 14 residues. The germline V gene has CDR1 SGHTA and CDR2 FQGNSA. The V gene end was trimmed by 6 bases and the J gene end by 8 bases; junction bases not matched to a gene: 8. This CDR3 reads CASRAGTGAEKLFF. The CDR3 nucleotides read TGTGCCAGCAGGGCCGGGACAGGTGCCGAAAAACTGTTTTTT.

This chain joins TRBV6-5 and TRBJ2-3; D is uncertain. The CDR3 sequence is 13 residues long. Germline loops: CDR1 MNHEY, CDR2 SVGAGI. V dropped 7 bases and J dropped 2 bases, with 10 bases sitting between them. CDR3 nucleotide sequence: TGTGCCAGCATAGGAGAGCTCACAGATACGCAGTATTTT. Translation: CASIGELTDTQYF.

The rearrangement uses TRBV5-4 and TRBJ1-4, with a tentative D call TRBD1 (5 bases). V lost 5 bases, J lost 11 bases, and 16 bases lay in between. The CDR3 has 13 amino acids. In germline, CDR1 is SGHNT, CDR2 YYREEE (reference sequence). This CDR3 reads CASSSQGWAKLFF. CDR3 coding DNA: TGTGCCAGCAGTTCGCAGGGATGGGCGAAACTGTTTTTT.

V is TRBV5-4 and J is TRBJ1-3; D is undetermined. The CDR3 has 15 residues. V was trimmed by 0 bases and J by 6 bases, leaving 13 bases between them. The germline gives CDR1 SGHNT, CDR2 YYREEE (reference sequence). CDR3 in DNA: TGTGCCAGCAGCTTGGGGGCTACGGGAGAAAACACCATATATTTT. Protein: CASSLGATGENTIYF.

The CDR3 coding sequence is TGTGCCAGCAGCCGTTGGGAGGGGGGCCACACTGAAGCTTTCTTT. It codes for CASSRWEGGHTEAFF. This chain uses TRBV3-1 (or the pseudogene TRBV3-2) with TRBJ1-1; TRBD1 might be the D (6 bases). CDR3 length: 15 amino acids. The germline gives CDR1 LGHDT, CDR2 YNNKEL (reference sequence). V gave up 4 bases and J gave up 3 bases, with 15 bases separating them.

The chain has TRBV10-3 and TRBJ2-5; D is unclear. The CDR3 sequence is 12 residues long. In germline, CDR1 is ENHRY, CDR2 SYGVKD. Trimming left V 6 bases short and J 5 bases short, with 10 bases between. CDR3 amino acids: CAISQAFETQYF. In DNA form, the CDR3 reads TGTGCCATCAGCCAGGCTTTTGAGACCCAGTACTTC.

This chain links TRBV27 with TRBJ1-1; D remains ambiguous. CDR1 is MNHEY and CDR2 is SMNVEV in the germline V gene (reference sequence). V dropped 7 bases and J dropped 1 base, with 10 bases sitting between them. The CDR3 consists of 13 residues. CDR3 region: CASTTGGNTEAFF. The CDR3 DNA follows: TGTGCCAGCACCACCGGCGGGAACACTGAAGCTTTCTTT.

The rearrangement uses TRBV6-1 and TRBJ1-4; TRBD1 matches 7 bases. V lost 2 bases to trimming and J lost 4 bases; unmatched junction nucleotides: 4. Germline CDR1 is MNHNS and CDR2 is SASEGT. This CDR3 has 15 amino acids. DNA for the CDR3: TGTGCCAGCAGTGAACCGGGACAGATTAATGAAAAACTGTTTTTT. Protein: CASSEPGQINEKLFF.

The chain joins TRBV11-2 to TRBJ1-3, with 7 positions matching TRBD1. Per germline, CDR1 SGHAT and CDR2 FQNNGV. The CDR3 has 17 amino acids. Trimming at V came to 4 bases and at J to 2 bases, leaving 11 bases not matched to a gene. The CDR3 spells CASSSIGQVVTGNTIYF. In DNA, the CDR3 is TGTGCCAGCAGCTCTATCGGACAGGTGGTTACTGGAAACACCATATATTTT.

This chain connects TRBV6-5 to TRBJ2-7; TRBD2 aligns across 7 bases. Germline V gives CDR1 MNHEY, CDR2 SVGAGI. V was clipped by 8 bases and J by 0 bases; unmatched bases: 7. CDR3 length: 14 residues. The CDR3 sequence: CASGMGRDSYEQYF. Written as DNA, the CDR3 is TGTGCCAGCGGTATGGGGAGGGACTCCTACGAGCAGTACTTC.

The CDR3 sequence: CASSPPTGAGNTIYF. The CDR3 DNA is TGTGCCAGCAGCCCACCGACAGGGGCTGGAAACACCATATATTTT. The V gene is TRBV11-1, the J gene TRBJ1-3, with 8 bases aligning to TRBD1. CDR3 length equals 15 residues. Germline trimming cut 5 bases from V and 2 bases from J; bases unmatched to any gene: 5. Germline V gives CDR1 SGHAT, CDR2 FQDESV (reference sequence).

The chain is built from TRBV5-1 and TRBJ2-3, with D unclear. Trimming took 7 bases from V and 0 from J, leaving 12 bases between them. This CDR3 is built from 14 residues. CDR1 is SGHRS, CDR2 YFSETQ, per germline. The CDR3 loop reads CASAAESSTDTQYF. The CDR3 DNA reads TGCGCCAGCGCGGCCGAATCTAGCACAGATACGCAGTATTTT.

CDR3: CASSEAGRGQGTEAFF. The CDR3 DNA reads TGTGCCAGCAGTGAAGCAGGGAGGGGACAGGGGACTGAAGCTTTCTTT. The J gene is TRBJ1-1, the V gene TRBV2; 10 nucleotides match TRBD1. With 0 bases clipped from V and 5 bases from J, the junction kept 6 bases outside the gene matches. The CDR3 runs 16 residues. Germline V lookup: CDR1 SNHLY, CDR2 FYNNEI.

The V gene is TRBV27, the J gene TRBJ2-1; perhaps TRBD2 as D (5 bases). This CDR3 contains 14 residues. The V gene's germline CDR1 is MNHEY and CDR2 SMNVEV (reference sequence). Trimming stripped 5 bases from V and 3 bases from J, with 11 bases between. In nucleotides, the CDR3 is TGTGCCAGCAGTACAAGCGGTCTCTACAATGAGCAGTTCTTC. Translating gives CASSTSGLYNEQFF.

The chain has TRBV6-1 and TRBJ1-1; D gene ambiguous. The V end lost 0 bases, the J end lost 2 bases, and 10 bases lay between the germline ends. Looked up from germline, CDR1 is MNHNS and CDR2 is SASEGT. The length of the CDR3 is 15 residues. CDR3 DNA sequence: TGTGCCAGCAGTGAAGCAGGAACTAGTAACACTGAAGCTTTCTTT. It encodes CASSEAGTSNTEAFF.

The chain carries TRBV27 and TRBJ1-5; unclear D gene. The V gene's germline CDR1 is MNHEY and CDR2 SMNVEV (reference sequence). CDR3 length: 14 amino acids. The ends were cut back, 6 bases at V and 3 bases at J, with 12 bases in the middle. Written as DNA, the CDR3 is TGTGCCAGCAGCTCAGCGGAGACCAATCAGCCCCAGCATTTT. Its protein product is CASSSAETNQPQHF.

This chain uses TRBV7-9 with TRBJ1-3; 7 positions match TRBD1. V gave up 5 bases and J gave up 8 bases; unmatched junction bases: 9. This CDR3 spans 14 amino acids. CDR1 SEHNR and CDR2 FQNEAQ come from the germline V gene (reference sequence). CDR3 residues: CASSRGQEWYTIYF. The CDR3 DNA follows: TGTGCCAGCAGCCGCGGACAGGAGTGGTACACCATATATTTT.

J is TRBJ1-1 and V is TRBV27; TRBD1 might be the D (6 bases). This CDR3 region has 18 residues. The V end was cut by 6 bases, the J end by 4 bases, with 27 bases between. The germline CDR1 and CDR2 sequences are MNHEY and SMNVEV (reference sequence). CDR3 nucleotide sequence: TGTGCCAGCAGCCTCCTTCCCGGGACATACTTCGGTGGCACTGAAGCTTTCTTT. It encodes CASSLLPGTYFGGTEAFF.

This rearrangement joins TRBV9 to TRBJ1-2; D remains unclear. V lost 4 bases, J lost 1 base, and 5 bases lay in between. The germline CDR1 and CDR2 sequences are SGDLS and YYNGEE. CDR3 length equals 12 residues. CDR3: CASSRLNYGYTF. In nucleotides, the CDR3 is TGTGCCAGCAGCAGACTTAACTATGGCTACACCTTC.

The V call is TRBV4-2, the J call TRBJ1-3, with D unresolved. The V end was cut by 0 bases, the J end by 0 bases, with 9 bases between. Germline CDR1 is LGHNA and CDR2 is YNFKEQ. This CDR3 is 16 amino acids long. Written as DNA, the CDR3 is TGTGCCAGCAGCCAAGAAGCGGCATTCTCTGGAAACACCATATATTTT. Protein sequence: CASSQEAAFSGNTIYF.

V gene TRBV4-2 combines with J gene TRBJ2-1, with D uncertain. The CDR3 totals 15 residues. Germline V gives CDR1 LGHNA, CDR2 YNFKEQ. The V and J ends lost 5 bases and 8 bases respectively, with 19 bases between them. Written as DNA, the CDR3 is TGTGCCAGCAGCTCCCGGGTCCTCCTCACCCATGAGCAGTTCTTC. It yields the protein CASSSRVLLTHEQFF.

This clone turned up a few times. The chain carries TRBV27 and TRBJ2-3, with TRBD2 as a possible D gene (5 bases). CDR3 length: 14 amino acids. V lost 6 bases to trimming and J lost 2 bases, with 12 bases between them. The V gene's germline CDR1 is MNHEY and CDR2 SMNVEV (reference sequence). CDR3 loop: CASSRAGFTDTQYF. The CDR3 region has the DNA TGTGCCAGCAGCCGGGCGGGCTTCACAGATACGCAGTATTTT.

This clone showed up just once. V usage is TRBV29-1 and J usage is TRBJ1-2; TRBD1 is a possible D gene (6 bases). The length of the CDR3 is 15 residues. CDR1 is SQVTM and CDR2 is ANQGSEA in the germline V gene. V was clipped by 2 bases and J by 7 bases, with 20 bases between them. The CDR3 spells CSVERAGAVLGGYTF. The CDR3 nucleotides read TGCAGCGTTGAAAGGGCAGGGGCGGTATTGGGTGGCTACACCTTC.

J is TRBJ1-1 and V is TRBV28, with D perhaps TRBD1 (5 bases). The CDR3 has 14 residues. V lost 6 bases and J 6 bases, leaving 17 bases between the germline ends. CDR1 is MDHEN and CDR2 is SYDVKM in the germline V gene. The CDR3 DNA reads TGTGCCAGCAGGCTGGGAGGTATGGGGGCTGAAGCTTTCTTT. Its translation is CASRLGGMGAEAFF.

This sequence joins TRBV11-1 and TRBJ2-1; a possible D gene is TRBD1 (6 bases). V was cut by 0 bases and J by 2 bases, with 11 bases left in between. The V gene's germline CDR1 is SGHAT and CDR2 FQDESV (reference sequence). CDR3 size: 16 residues. Written as DNA, the CDR3 is TGTGCCAGCAGCTTAGCGGCACAGGGCACCTACAATGAGCAGTTCTTC. This gives the protein CASSLAAQGTYNEQFF.